These 18 T cell receptor beta chains were sequenced from one sample in a study of CD8+ T cells in alopecia areata. The treatment is: oral pan-JAK inhibitor, 5-10 mg twice daily. Extracted RNA was reverse transcribed, and the resulting cDNA served as sequencing template. Here immunoSEQ multiplex PCR was the method, and the copy in TCRdb shows in-frame clones only, minus some. This table has roughly 100,000 clones, just over 85% appearing once. Sequencing was performed on CD8+ T cells sorted from blood, taken at roughly week 30, from a patient treated with tofacitinib. Receptor source: a human donor with alopecia areata.

The rearrangement links TRBV5-4 to TRBJ2-7, with D tentatively TRBD1 or TRBD2 (5 bases each). V lost 4 bases, J lost 0 bases, and 11 bases lay in between. The germline V gene has CDR1 SGHNT and CDR2 YYREEE (reference sequence). CDR3 length: 14 residues. The DNA for the CDR3 is TGTGCCAGCAGCAGGGACCTGAGCTCCTACGAGCAGTACTTC. This sequence encodes CASSRDLSSYEQYF.

This rearrangement joins TRBV6-5 to TRBJ2-1, with a tentative D call TRBD1 (5 bases). The CDR3 sequence is 13 residues long. The germline V and J ends were trimmed by 2 bases and 7 bases, with 9 bases remaining between them. The V gene's germline CDR1 is MNHEY and CDR2 SVGAGI. The CDR3 is CASSYGRVNEQFF. CDR3 DNA: TGTGCCAGCAGTTACGGCAGGGTAAATGAGCAGTTCTTC.

Notes on this clone: Other nucleotide sequences in the sample specify the same CDR3. The J gene is TRBJ2-1, the V gene TRBV2; TRBD1 might be the D (6 bases). The germline gives CDR1 SNHLY, CDR2 FYNNEI. V shed 9 bases and J shed 4 bases, with 13 bases lying between them. CDR3 length: 13 residues. The CDR3 here is CARLSGDYNEQFF. The CDR3 DNA is TGTGCCAGACTCTCAGGGGATTACAATGAGCAGTTCTTC.

The chain carries TRBV5-1 and TRBJ2-7; 7 nucleotides line up with TRBD2. This CDR3 comprises 14 residues. Germline V gene lookup returns CDR1 SGHRS and CDR2 YFSETQ. V shed 4 bases, J shed 3 bases, and the junction held 7 bases outside the gene matches. CDR3 in amino acids: CASSTSSGDYEQYF. The CDR3 region has the DNA TGCGCCAGCAGCACATCTAGCGGAGACTACGAGCAGTACTTC.

V usage is TRBV10-2 and J usage is TRBJ2-7, with D possibly matching TRBD2 (6 bases). V was pared by 4 bases and J by 3 bases, with 13 bases between. From germline, CDR1 is WSHSY and CDR2 SAAADI. The length of the CDR3 is 14 residues. The DNA of the CDR3 is TGCGCCAGCAGTGGCCCCGGGAGAAACTACGAGCAGTACTTC. It yields the protein CASSGPGRNYEQYF.

This chain connects TRBV19 to TRBJ1-2; 9 bases match TRBD1. The ends lost 3 bases at V and 9 bases at J; junction bases unmatched: 14. This CDR3 contains 16 residues. Per germline, CDR1 LNHDA and CDR2 SQIVND (reference sequence). Here the CDR3 reads CASSIDPGQGWWSYTF. Here the CDR3 DNA reads TGTGCCAGTAGTATCGATCCGGGACAGGGTTGGTGGAGCTACACCTTC.

This sequence joins TRBV29-1 and TRBJ2-7; no firm D call. The V end lost 2 bases, the J end lost 2 bases, and 10 bases lay between the germline ends. The CDR3 has 13 residues. The germline CDR1 and CDR2 sequences are SQVTM and ANQGSEA. In DNA form, the CDR3 reads TGCAGCGTTGAACGGTCCTCCCCCTACGAGCAGTACTTC. This codes for CSVERSSPYEQYF.

V gene TRBV7-6 combines with J gene TRBJ2-2, with D perhaps TRBD1 (6 bases). The CDR3 length is 15 residues. Germline V gives CDR1 SGHVS, CDR2 FNYEAQ. V was pared by 2 bases and J by 7 bases, with 14 bases between. The CDR3, as DNA: TGTGCCAGCAGCTTAAGGGACACGAGCGGCGGGGAGCTGTTTTTT. The encoded protein is CASSLRDTSGGELFF. Full variable domain (rest looked up from reference TRBV7-6 and TRBJ2-2): GAGVSQSPRYKVTKRGQDVALRCDPISGHVSLYWYRQALGQGPEFLTYFNYEAQQDKSGLPNDRFSAERPEGSISTLTIQRTEQRDSAMYRCASSLRDTSGGELFFGEGSRLTVL.

This CDR3 reads CSVEGTGVNEQFF. The CDR3 coding sequence is TGCAGCGTTGAAGGGACAGGGGTCAATGAGCAGTTCTTC. The genes are TRBV29-1 and TRBJ2-1; 9 bases align to TRBD1. V lost 1 base, J lost 6 bases, and 1 base stayed unmatched. Per germline, CDR1 SQVTM and CDR2 ANQGSEA. The CDR3 loop spans 13 amino acids.

The V call is TRBV13, the J call TRBJ2-2; tentatively, D is TRBD2 (5 bases). The germline CDR1 and CDR2 sequences are PRHDT and FYEKMQ (reference sequence). The germline V and J ends were trimmed by 4 bases and 2 bases, with 8 bases remaining between them. CDR3 length equals 14 residues. CDR3 amino acids: CASSSGLNTGELFF. DNA for the CDR3: TGTGCCAGCAGCTCCGGACTTAACACCGGGGAGCTGTTTTTT.

The sample holds a few counts of this clone. The V call is TRBV19, the J call TRBJ2-7, with D unresolved. The CDR3 loop spans 13 amino acids. V lost 5 bases to trimming and J lost 3 bases, with 11 bases between them. Per germline, CDR1 LNHDA and CDR2 SQIVND (reference sequence). The CDR3 loop reads CASSAALVYEQYF. CDR3 coding DNA: TGTGCCAGTAGTGCCGCCCTTGTCTACGAGCAGTACTTC.

The chain recombines TRBV7-6 with TRBJ2-7, with D possibly matching TRBD2 (6 bases). Germline assignment: CDR1 SGHVS and CDR2 FNYEAQ. CDR3 size: 16 residues. V was trimmed by 1 base and J by 2 bases, leaving 15 bases between them. CDR3 region: CASSLEMGSGPYEQYF. Written as DNA, the CDR3 is TGTGCCAGCAGCTTAGAAATGGGTAGCGGACCCTACGAGCAGTACTTC. Using reference TRBV7-6 and TRBJ2-7 for the parts outside the CDR3, the full variable domain is GAGVSQSPRYKVTKRGQDVALRCDPISGHVSLYWYRQALGQGPEFLTYFNYEAQQDKSGLPNDRFSAERPEGSISTLTIQRTEQRDSAMYRCASSLEMGSGPYEQYFGPGTRLTVT.

CDR3 amino acids: CASSPEGYGYTF. The CDR3 DNA reads TGTGCCAGCAGCCCGGAGGGCTATGGCTACACCTTC. This sequence joins TRBV6-5 and TRBJ1-2; no firm D call. Trimming took off 6 bases at V and 4 bases at J, with 9 bases between the two ends. Germline V gene lookup returns CDR1 MNHEY and CDR2 SVGAGI. The CDR3 has 12 amino acids.

The chain couples TRBV25-1 to TRBJ1-2; 7 nucleotides agree with TRBD1. J gave up 3 bases and V 8 bases, and 6 bases lay outside the gene matches. The CDR3 is 13 amino acids. Germline V gene sequence: CDR1 MGHDK, CDR2 SYGVNS. The CDR3 spells CASGGQPYYGYTF. The CDR3 nucleotides are TGTGCCAGCGGGGGACAGCCGTACTATGGCTACACCTTC.

J is TRBJ2-3 and V is TRBV27; D gene unclear. CDR1 is MNHEY, CDR2 SMNVEV, per germline (reference sequence). The CDR3 spans 17 residues. V lost 5 bases, J lost 3 bases, and 21 bases lay in between. For the CDR3, the DNA is TGTGCCAGCAGTCCGCTCGTTGAGGTGTGGAATACAGATACGCAGTATTTT. Its protein product is CASSPLVEVWNTDTQYF.

This sequence joins TRBV6-5 and TRBJ1-1, with a possible D match to TRBD1 (6 bases). Germline values: CDR1 MNHEY, CDR2 SVGAGI. This CDR3 is built from 14 residues. V lost 6 bases to trimming and J lost 5 bases, with 16 bases between them. CDR3 sequence (DNA): TGTGCCAGCAGCATAGCAGGGGTGGTTACTGAAGCTTTCTTT. Translation: CASSIAGVVTEAFF.

This rearrangement joins TRBV29-1 to TRBJ1-2; D gene uncertain. The CDR3 runs 12 residues. The germline gives CDR1 SQVTM, CDR2 ANQGSEA. The germline V and J ends were trimmed by 7 bases and 8 bases, with 17 bases remaining between them. CDR3 sequence: CSAADRTRGYTF. In DNA, the CDR3 is TGCAGCGCTGCGGACCGGACTAGGGGCTACACCTTC.

This chain uses TRBV29-1 with TRBJ2-5; 8 bases are a match to TRBD2. The germline gives CDR1 SQVTM, CDR2 ANQGSEA. The CDR3 has 14 residues. Losses at the gene ends were 6 bases for V and 5 bases for J; bases not matched to a gene: 11. In DNA, the CDR3 is TGCAGCGTGGAAACTACTAGCGGCGGGGAGACCCAGTACTTC. Protein: CSVETTSGGETQYF. Full variable domain (rest looked up from reference TRBV29-1 and TRBJ2-5): SAVISQKPSRDICQRGTSLTIQCQVDSQVTMMFWYRQQPGQSLTLIATANQGSEATYESGFVIDKFPISRPNLTFSTLTVSNMSPEDSSIYLCSVETTSGGETQYFGPGTRLLVL.